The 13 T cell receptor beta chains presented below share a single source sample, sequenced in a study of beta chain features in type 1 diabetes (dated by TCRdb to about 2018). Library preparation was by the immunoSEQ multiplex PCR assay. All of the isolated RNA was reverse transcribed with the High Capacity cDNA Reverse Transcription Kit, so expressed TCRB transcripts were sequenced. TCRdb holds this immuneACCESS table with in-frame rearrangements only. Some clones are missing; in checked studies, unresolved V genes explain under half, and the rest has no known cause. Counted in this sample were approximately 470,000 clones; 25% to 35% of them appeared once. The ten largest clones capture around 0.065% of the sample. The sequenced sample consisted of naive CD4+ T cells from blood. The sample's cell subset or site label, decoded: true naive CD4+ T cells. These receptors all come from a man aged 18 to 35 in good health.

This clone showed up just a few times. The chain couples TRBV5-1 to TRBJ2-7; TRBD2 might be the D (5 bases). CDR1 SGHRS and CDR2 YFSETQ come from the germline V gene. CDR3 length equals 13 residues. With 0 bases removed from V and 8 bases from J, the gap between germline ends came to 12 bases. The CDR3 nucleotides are TGCGCCAGCAGCTTGGAGGGAGCGAGGAAGCAGTACTTC. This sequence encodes CASSLEGARKQYF.

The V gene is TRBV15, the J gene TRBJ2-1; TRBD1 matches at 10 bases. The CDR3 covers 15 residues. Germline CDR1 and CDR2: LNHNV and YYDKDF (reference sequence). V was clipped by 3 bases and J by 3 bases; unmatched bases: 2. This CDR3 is CATSRTGGYYNEQFF. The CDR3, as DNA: TGTGCCACCAGCAGGACAGGGGGCTACTACAATGAGCAGTTCTTC.

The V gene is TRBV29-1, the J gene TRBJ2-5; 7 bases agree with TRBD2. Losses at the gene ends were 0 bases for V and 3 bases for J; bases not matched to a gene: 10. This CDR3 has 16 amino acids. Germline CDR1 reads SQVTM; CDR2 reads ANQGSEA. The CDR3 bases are TGCAGCGTTGAAGATCTAAGCGGGGTACGAAAAGAGACCCAGTACTTC. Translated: CSVEDLSGVRKETQYF. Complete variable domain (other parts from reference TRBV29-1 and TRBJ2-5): SAVISQKPSRDICQRGTSLTIQCQVDSQVTMMFWYRQQPGQSLTLIATANQGSEATYESGFVIDKFPISRPNLTFSTLTVSNMSPEDSSIYLCSVEDLSGVRKETQYFGPGTRLLVL.

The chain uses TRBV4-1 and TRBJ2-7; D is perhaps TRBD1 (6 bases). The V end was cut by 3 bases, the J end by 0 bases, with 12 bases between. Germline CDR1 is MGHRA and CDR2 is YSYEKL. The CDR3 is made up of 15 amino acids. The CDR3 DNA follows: TGCGCCAGCAGCCAGGGACACCAGAGCTCCTACGAGCAGTACTTC. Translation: CASSQGHQSSYEQYF.

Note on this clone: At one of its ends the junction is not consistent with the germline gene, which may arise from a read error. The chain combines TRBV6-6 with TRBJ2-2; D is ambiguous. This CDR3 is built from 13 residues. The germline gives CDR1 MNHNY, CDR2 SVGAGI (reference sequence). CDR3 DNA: TGTGCCAGCAGTTACCTAAACAGCGGGGAGCTGTTTTTT. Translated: CASSYLNSGELFF.

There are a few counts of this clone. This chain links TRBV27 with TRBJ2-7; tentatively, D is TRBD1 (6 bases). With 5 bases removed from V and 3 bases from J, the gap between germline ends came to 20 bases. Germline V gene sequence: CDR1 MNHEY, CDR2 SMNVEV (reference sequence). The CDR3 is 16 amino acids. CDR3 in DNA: TGTGCCAGCAGTGCGGCCGGGACACCATCCCGCTACGAGCAGTACTTC. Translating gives CASSAAGTPSRYEQYF.

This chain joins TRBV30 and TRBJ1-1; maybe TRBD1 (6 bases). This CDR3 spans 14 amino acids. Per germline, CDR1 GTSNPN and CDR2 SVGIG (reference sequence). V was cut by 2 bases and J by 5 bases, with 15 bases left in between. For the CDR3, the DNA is TGTGCCTGGAGTTCGGATTCAAGGGGGACTGAAGCTTTCTTT. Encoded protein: CAWSSDSRGTEAFF.

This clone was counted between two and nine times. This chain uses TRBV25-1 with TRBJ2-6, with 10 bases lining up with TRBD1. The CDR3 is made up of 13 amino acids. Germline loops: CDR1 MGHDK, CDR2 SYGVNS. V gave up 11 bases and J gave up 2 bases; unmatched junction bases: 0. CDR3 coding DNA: TGTGCCGGACAGGGGGCTGGGGCCAACGTCCTGACTTTC. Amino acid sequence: CAGQGAGANVLTF.

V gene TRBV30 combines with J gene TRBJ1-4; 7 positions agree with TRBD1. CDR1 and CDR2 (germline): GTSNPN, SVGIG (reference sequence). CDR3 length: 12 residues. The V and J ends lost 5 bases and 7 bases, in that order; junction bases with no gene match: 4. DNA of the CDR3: TGTGCCTGGGGCCAGGGGGTTGAAAAACTGTTTTTT. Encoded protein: CAWGQGVEKLFF.

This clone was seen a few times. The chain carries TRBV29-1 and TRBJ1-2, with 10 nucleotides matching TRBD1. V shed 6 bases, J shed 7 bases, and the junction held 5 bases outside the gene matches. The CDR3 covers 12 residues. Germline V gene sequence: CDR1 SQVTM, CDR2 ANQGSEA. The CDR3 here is CSVSGTGVGYTF. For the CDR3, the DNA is TGCAGCGTCTCCGGGACAGGGGTTGGCTACACCTTC.

For the CDR3, the DNA is TGCGCCAGCAGCTTGGAGCCGGGACAGGGGTATGGCGAGCAGTACTTC. This encodes CASSLEPGQGYGEQYF. This rearrangement joins TRBV5-1 to TRBJ2-7; TRBD1 matches 10 bases. The V gene end was trimmed by 0 bases and the J gene end by 6 bases; junction bases not matched to a gene: 9. The CDR3 covers 16 residues. Germline CDR1 is SGHRS and CDR2 is YFSETQ.

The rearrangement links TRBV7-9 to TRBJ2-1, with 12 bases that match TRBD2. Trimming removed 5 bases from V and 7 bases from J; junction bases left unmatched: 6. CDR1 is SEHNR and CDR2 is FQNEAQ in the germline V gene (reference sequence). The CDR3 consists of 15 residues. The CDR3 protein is CASSLGLAGRNEQFF. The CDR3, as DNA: TGTGCCAGCAGCCTCGGACTAGCGGGAAGGAATGAGCAGTTCTTC.

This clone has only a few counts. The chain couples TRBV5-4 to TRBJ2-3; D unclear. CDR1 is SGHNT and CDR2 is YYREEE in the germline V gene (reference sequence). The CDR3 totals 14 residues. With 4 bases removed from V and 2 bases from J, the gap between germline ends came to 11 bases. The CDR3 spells CASSLLDVTDTQYF. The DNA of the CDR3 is TGTGCCAGCAGCCTCCTGGACGTCACAGATACGCAGTATTTT.